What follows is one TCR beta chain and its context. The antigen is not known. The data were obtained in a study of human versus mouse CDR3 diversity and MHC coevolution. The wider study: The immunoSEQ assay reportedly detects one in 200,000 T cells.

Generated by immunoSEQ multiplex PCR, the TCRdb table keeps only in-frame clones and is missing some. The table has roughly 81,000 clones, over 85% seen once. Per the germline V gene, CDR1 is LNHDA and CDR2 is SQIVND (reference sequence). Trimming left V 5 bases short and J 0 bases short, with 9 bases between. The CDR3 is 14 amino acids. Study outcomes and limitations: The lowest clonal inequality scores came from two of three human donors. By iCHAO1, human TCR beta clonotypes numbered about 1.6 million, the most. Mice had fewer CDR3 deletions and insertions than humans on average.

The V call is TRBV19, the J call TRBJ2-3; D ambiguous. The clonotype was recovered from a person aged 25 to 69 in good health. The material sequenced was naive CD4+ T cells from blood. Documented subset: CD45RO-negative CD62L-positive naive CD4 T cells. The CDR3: CASSVTYSTDTQYF. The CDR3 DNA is TGTGCCAGTAGTGTGACATACAGCACAGATACGCAGTATTTT.